This T cell receptor (beta chain) was observed in a study of identical twins. TCRdb re-called the 5' RACE reads through MiXCR, storing one row per CDR3 protein. In the table there are roughly 480,000 distinct CDR3 sequences, 20% to 30% of which are singletons. The germline V gene has CDR1 ENHRY and CDR2 SYGVKD. The CDR3 runs to 15 residues. With 10 bases clipped from V and 2 bases from J, the junction kept 13 bases outside the gene matches. This clonotype has more than one count but fewer than ten. This sample also belongs to another study, concerning T cells expressing NK-cell markers. From that paper: Dominant NKG2C+ clonotypes made up about 1.0-8% of CD8+ T cells in a handful of donors. The study left the HCMV specificity of expanded NKG2C+ T cell clones unresolved.

The sequence was collected from a woman aged 18-29 years in good health. The sequenced sample consisted of CD4+ T cells sorted from blood. The chain recombines TRBV10-3 with TRBJ2-7; 8 nucleotides line up with TRBD2. The DNA for the CDR3 is TGTGCCACGCGCCGGGGGGGAGACAGTCCCTACGAGCAGTACTTC. This codes for CATRRGGDSPYEQYF.